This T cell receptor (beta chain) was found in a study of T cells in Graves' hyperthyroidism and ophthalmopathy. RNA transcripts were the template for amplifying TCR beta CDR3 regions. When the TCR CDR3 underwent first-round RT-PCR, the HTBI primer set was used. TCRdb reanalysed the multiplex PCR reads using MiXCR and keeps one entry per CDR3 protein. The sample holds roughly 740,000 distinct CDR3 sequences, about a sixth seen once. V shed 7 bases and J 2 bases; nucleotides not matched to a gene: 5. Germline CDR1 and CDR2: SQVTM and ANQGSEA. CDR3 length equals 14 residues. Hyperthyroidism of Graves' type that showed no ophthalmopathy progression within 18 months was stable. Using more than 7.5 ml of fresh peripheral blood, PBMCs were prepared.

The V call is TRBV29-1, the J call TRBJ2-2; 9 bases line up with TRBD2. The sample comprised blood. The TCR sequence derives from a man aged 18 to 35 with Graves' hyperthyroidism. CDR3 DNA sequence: TGCAGCGCCCGACTAGCGGATAACACCGGGGAGCTGTTTTTT. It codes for CSARLADNTGELFF.